This T cell receptor beta chain was sequenced during a study of T cells in Graves' hyperthyroidism and ophthalmopathy. This clonotype was observed at least ten times. Diagnoses were made from clinical symptoms, serum measures (thyroxine and TRAb), thyroid ultrasound and orbital computed tomography. The CDR3 is 15 amino acids. V lost 5 bases to trimming and J lost 3 bases, with 16 bases between them. CDR1 MNHNS and CDR2 SASEGT come from the germline V gene. Using RNA transcripts as the source, TCR beta CDR3 regions were amplified. The HTBI primer set was used in a first-round RT-PCR of the TCR CDR3. TCRdb itself ran the multiplex PCR reads through MiXCR, one entry per CDR3 protein. The repertoire consists of a few hundred thousand distinct CDR3 sequences, with around a sixth occurring once and the leading ten covering roughly 6.6%.

The chain is built from TRBV6-1 and TRBJ1-1; a weak D match, TRBD1 (6 bases). The sample was blood. This clonotype originated in a young woman with Graves' hyperthyroidism. CDR3 region: CASSLQLGQHTEAFF. The CDR3 DNA is TGTGCCAGCAGTTTACAACTTGGACAGCACACTGAAGCTTTCTTT.